This T cell receptor beta chain was found in a study of T cells in Graves' hyperthyroidism and ophthalmopathy. V gave up 5 bases and J gave up 8 bases, with 15 bases separating them. This CDR3 has 13 amino acids. In germline, CDR1 is SGHTA, CDR2 FQGNSA. This clonotype came up a few times. Researchers amplified the TCR beta CDR3 regions from RNA transcripts. Initially, a first-round RT-PCR of the TCR CDR3 employed the HTBI primer set. TCRdb ran MiXCR on the multiplex PCR reads and lists one entry per CDR3 protein. The data hold roughly 800,000 distinct CDR3 sequences, with roughly 37% observed a single time.

The chain couples TRBV7-2 to TRBJ1-1; D unresolved. Sequences were obtained from blood. This sequence originates from a man aged 18 to 29 with Graves' hyperthyroidism. The CDR3 reads CASSPRAKREAFF. CDR3 sequence (DNA): TGTGCCAGCAGCCCTAGGGCTAAAAGGGAAGCTTTCTTT.